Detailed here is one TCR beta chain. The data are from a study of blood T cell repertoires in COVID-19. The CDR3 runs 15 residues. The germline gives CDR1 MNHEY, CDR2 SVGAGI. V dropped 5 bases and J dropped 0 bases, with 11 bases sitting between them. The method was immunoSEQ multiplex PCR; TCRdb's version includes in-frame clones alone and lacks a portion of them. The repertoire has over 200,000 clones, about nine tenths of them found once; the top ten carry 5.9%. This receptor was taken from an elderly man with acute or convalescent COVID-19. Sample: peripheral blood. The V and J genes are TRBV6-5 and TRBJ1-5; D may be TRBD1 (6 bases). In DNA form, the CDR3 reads TGTGCCAGCAGTCAGGGGCTCTTTAGCAATCAGCCCCAGCATTTT. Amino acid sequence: CASSQGLFSNQPQHF.